Sequencing of this TCR beta chain was carried out in a study of blood T cell repertoires in COVID-19. Generated by immunoSEQ multiplex PCR, the TCRdb table keeps only in-frame clones and is missing some. The sample yields about 400,000 clones, about 90% seen once. Sequenced material: PBMCs or T cells enriched from blood (not recorded which). The sequence came from a woman younger than 45 who had recovered from COVID-19.

The chain's CDR3 is CASSQGQGAYEQFF. In DNA, the CDR3 is TGTGCCAGCAGCCAGGGACAGGGTGCGTATGAGCAGTTCTTC. The chain carries TRBV16 and TRBJ2-1; TRBD1 agrees at 9 bases. Germline assignment: CDR1 KGHSY and CDR2 FQNENV. CDR3 length: 14 amino acids. V shed 3 bases, J shed 8 bases, and the junction held 5 bases outside the gene matches.